What follows is one T cell receptor beta chain and its context. This clone has more than one count but fewer than ten. It lacks a known antigen. The sample holds no much larger clone one base away, and base qualities are not on file. The immunoSEQ Assay, a bias-controlled multiplex PCR, was used to amplify TCRbeta CDR3 regions from genomic DNA. In the paper's pipeline: The number of nucleated cells in each sample was estimated by amplification of reference gene primers within the assay. To quantify the absolute abundance of each unique TCRbeta CDR3 rearrangement, sequence reads were collapsed and filtered. For each sample, productive Simpson clonality was calculated as the square root of Simpson's diversity index across productive rearrangements. In its TCRdb copy, this immuneACCESS table keeps in-frame sequences only and misses some clones. Where compared with another copy, unresolved V genes explain less than half of these, and the others have no known cause. V and J calls and clone size are copied from that table; D and trimming were computed from the DNA. Across this sample there are 90,000 or so clones, with over 75% seen only once. The ten biggest clones cover around 4.1% of the sample.

This record comes from a study of blood T cell repertoires in COVID-19 (dated by TCRdb to the early 2020s). Regarding the complete study: Collaborator samples came from the United States, Italy and Spain and covered acute and convalescent phases of COVID-19. The material from the prospective study consisted of cDNA or gDNA derived from T cells, B-cell-depleted T cells, or PBMCs. The repertoires were made available in a free public database intended to serve as a resource for research on the immune response to SARS-CoV-2. The samples were drawn from two sources: the first 160 participants of the ongoing ImmuneRACE study, and fewer than 1,500 subjects contributed by 6 global collaborators. The dataset comprised deeply sampled blood TCRbeta repertoires from subjects exposed to, actively infected with, or recovered from COVID-19. A de-identified subject ID, COVID-19 status, age in years and sex were almost always included in the sample metadata. HLA class I and class II types, where available, came from metadata supplied by the sample provider rather than from assay-based typing.

Broader findings and caveats from the paper: How much clinical and demographic metadata was included differed by source and by participant, and the metadata was provided uncurated.

Collaborating institutions collected whole blood in K2EDTA tubes following their own protocols. Collaborator samples were shipped for TCRbeta analysis as frozen whole blood, isolated PBMCs, or DNA extracted from either sample type. The junction shows trimming of 4 bases on V and 4 bases on J, and the gene matches do not reach 3 bases of it. Sequences KGHSH (CDR1) and LQKENI (CDR2) are obtained from the germline V gene. Spanning cysteine to phenylalanine, the CDR3 consists of 13 amino acids. This entry keeps only the CDR3 DNA: 39 bases, framed from base 1. The sample consisted of peripheral blood. The sequence joins TRBV18 to TRBJ1-2; the central 7 bases match TRBD1. The receptor's source is a man aged 55 to 70 with acute or convalescent COVID-19. In nucleotides, the sequence is TGTGCCAGCTCACGCGACAGGGCCTATGGCTACACCTTC. Its amino acids are CASSRDRAYGYTF.